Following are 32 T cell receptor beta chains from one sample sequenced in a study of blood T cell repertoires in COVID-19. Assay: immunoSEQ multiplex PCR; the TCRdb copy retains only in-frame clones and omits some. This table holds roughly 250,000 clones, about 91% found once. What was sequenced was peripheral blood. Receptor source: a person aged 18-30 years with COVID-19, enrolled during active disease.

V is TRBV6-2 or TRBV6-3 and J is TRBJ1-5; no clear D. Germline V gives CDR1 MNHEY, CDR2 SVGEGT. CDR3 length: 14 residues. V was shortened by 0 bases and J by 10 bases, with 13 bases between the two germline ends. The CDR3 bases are TGTGCCAGCAGTTACTCGGAGGGTTGGGAACCCCAGCATTTT. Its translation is CASSYSEGWEPQHF.

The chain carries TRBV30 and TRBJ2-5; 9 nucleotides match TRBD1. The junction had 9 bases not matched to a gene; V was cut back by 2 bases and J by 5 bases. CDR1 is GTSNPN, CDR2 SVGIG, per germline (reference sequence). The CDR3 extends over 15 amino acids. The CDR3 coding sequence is TGTGCCTGGAGTCTTACAGGGGGCTCGGGGGAGACCCAGTACTTC. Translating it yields CAWSLTGGSGETQYF.

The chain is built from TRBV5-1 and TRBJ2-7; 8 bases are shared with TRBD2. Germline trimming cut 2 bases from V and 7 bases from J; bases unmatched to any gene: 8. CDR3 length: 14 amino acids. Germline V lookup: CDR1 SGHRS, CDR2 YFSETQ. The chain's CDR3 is CASSFPASGGEQYF. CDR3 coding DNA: TGCGCCAGCAGCTTCCCCGCATCGGGAGGGGAGCAGTACTTC.

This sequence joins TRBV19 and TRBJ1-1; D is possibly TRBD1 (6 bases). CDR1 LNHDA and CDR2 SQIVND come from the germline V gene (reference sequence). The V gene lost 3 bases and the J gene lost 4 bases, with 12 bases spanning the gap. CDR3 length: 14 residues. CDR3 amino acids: CASSMNRVGTEAFF. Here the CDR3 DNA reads TGTGCCAGTAGTATGAACAGGGTGGGCACTGAAGCTTTCTTT.

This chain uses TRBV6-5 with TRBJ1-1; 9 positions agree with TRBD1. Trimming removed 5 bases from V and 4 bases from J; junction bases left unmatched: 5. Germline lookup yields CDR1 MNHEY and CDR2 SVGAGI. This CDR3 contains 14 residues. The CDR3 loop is CASSRRDRATEAFF. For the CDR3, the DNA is TGTGCCAGCAGTCGCCGGGACAGGGCCACTGAAGCTTTCTTT.

The CDR3 region has the DNA TGTGCCAGCAGCTTAGCGCCGGCTAGCGTTGGCACAGATACGCAGTATTTT. It translates to CASSLAPASVGTDTQYF. V and J are TRBV7-9 and TRBJ2-3, with D tentatively TRBD2 (6 bases). Germline CDR1 SEHNR, CDR2 FQNEAQ (reference sequence). Trimming removed 0 bases from V and 1 base from J, with 14 bases in between. The CDR3 totals 17 residues.

The DNA of the CDR3 is TGTGCCAGTCCCGGGACTAGCGGGTCGAACAATGAGCAGTTCTTC. The encoded protein is CASPGTSGSNNEQFF. V gene TRBV19 combines with J gene TRBJ2-1; 12 bases line up with TRBD2. Unmatched junction bases numbered 7, after V lost 8 bases and J lost 5 bases. Germline CDR1 and CDR2: LNHDA and SQIVND (reference sequence). The CDR3 sequence is 15 residues long.

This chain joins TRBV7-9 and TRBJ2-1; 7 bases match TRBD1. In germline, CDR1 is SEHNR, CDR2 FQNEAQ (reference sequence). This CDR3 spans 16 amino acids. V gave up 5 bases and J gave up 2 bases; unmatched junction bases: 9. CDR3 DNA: TGTGCCAGCAGCCCCCGTCGGGGACAGACCTACAATGAGCAGTTCTTC. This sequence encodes CASSPRRGQTYNEQFF.

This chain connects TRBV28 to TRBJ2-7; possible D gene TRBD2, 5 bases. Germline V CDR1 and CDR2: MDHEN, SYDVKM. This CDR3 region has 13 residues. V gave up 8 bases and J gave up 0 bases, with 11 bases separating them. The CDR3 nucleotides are TGTGCCAGCTTAAAAGCGGACTCCTACGAGCAGTACTTC. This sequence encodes CASLKADSYEQYF.

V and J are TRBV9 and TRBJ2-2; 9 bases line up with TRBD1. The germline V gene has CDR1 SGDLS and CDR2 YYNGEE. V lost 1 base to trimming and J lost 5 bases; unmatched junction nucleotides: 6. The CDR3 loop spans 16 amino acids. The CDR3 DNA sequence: TGTGCCAGCAGCGTATCACAGGGGGCGCGAACCGGGGAGCTGTTTTTT. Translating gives CASSVSQGARTGELFF.

This chain's CDR3 is CASSQFTGTSYEQYF. CDR3 DNA sequence: TGTGCCAGCAGCCAATTCACCGGGACTTCCTACGAGCAGTACTTC. The V and J genes are TRBV14 and TRBJ2-7; a weak D match, TRBD2 (6 bases). Germline V gives CDR1 SGHDN, CDR2 FVKESK. The CDR3 totals 15 residues. V shed 2 bases and J shed 1 base, with 12 bases lying between them.

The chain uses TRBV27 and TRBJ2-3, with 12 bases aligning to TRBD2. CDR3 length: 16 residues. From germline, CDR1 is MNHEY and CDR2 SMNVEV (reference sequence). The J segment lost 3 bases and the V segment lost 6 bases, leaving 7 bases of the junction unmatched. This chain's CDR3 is CASSSYTSGRTDTQYF. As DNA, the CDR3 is TGTGCCAGCAGCTCCTATACTAGCGGGAGGACAGATACGCAGTATTTT.

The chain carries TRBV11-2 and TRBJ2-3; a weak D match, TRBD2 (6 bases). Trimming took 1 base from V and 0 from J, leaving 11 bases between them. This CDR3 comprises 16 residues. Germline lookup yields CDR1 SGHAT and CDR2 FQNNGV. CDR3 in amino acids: CASSLGVRGSTDTQYF. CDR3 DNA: TGTGCCAGCAGCTTAGGGGTGCGGGGAAGCACAGATACGCAGTATTTT. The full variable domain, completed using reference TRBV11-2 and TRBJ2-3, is EAGVAQSPRYKIIEKRQSVAFWCNPISGHATLYWYQQILGQGPKLLIQFQNNGVVDDSQLPKDRFSAERLKGVDSTLKIQPAKLEDSAVYLCASSLGVRGSTDTQYFGPGTRLTVL.

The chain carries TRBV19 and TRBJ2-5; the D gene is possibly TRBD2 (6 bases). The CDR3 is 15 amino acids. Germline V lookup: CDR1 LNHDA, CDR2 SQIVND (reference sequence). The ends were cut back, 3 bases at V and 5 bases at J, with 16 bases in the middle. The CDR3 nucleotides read TGTGCCAGTAGTATCACGAGCGGCGGAGGGGAGACCCAGTACTTC. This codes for CASSITSGGGETQYF. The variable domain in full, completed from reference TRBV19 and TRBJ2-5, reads DGGITQSPKYLFRKEGQNVTLSCEQNLNHDAMYWYRQDPGQGLRLIYYSQIVNDFQKGDIAEGYSVSREKKESFPLTVTSAQKNPTAFYLCASSITSGGGETQYFGPGTRLLVL.

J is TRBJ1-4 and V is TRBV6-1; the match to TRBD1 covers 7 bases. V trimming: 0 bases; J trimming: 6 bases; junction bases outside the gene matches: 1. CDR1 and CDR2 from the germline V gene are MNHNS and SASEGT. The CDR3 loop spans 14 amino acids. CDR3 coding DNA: TGTGCCAGCAGTGAAGCAGGGGGCTATGAAAAACTGTTTTTT. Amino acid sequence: CASSEAGGYEKLFF.

CDR3 sequence (DNA): TGTGCCAGCAGTTTGACAGGGCTGACGAACACCGGGGAGCTGTTTTTT. This sequence encodes CASSLTGLTNTGELFF. The chain has TRBV7-9 and TRBJ2-2; 7 positions agree with TRBD1. Germline V gene sequence: CDR1 SEHNR, CDR2 FQNEAQ (reference sequence). This CDR3 has 16 amino acids. Unmatched junction bases numbered 7, after V lost 6 bases and J lost 0 bases.

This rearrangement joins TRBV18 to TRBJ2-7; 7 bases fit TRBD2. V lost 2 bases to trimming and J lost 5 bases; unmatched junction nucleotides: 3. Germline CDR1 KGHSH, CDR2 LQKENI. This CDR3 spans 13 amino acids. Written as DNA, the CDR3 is TGTGCCAGCTCACCATGGGGGGGTAACGAGCAGTACTTC. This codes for CASSPWGGNEQYF. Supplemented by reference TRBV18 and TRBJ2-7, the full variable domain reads NAGVMQNPRHLVRRRGQEARLRCSPMKGHSHVYWYRQLPEEGLKFMVYLQKENIIDESGMPKERFSAEFPKEGPSILRIQQVVRGDSAAYFCASSPWGGNEQYFGPGTRLTVT.

This chain's CDR3 is CATSRGGGAGLEAFF. In DNA form, the CDR3 reads TGTGCCACCAGCAGAGGGGGGGGCGCGGGCTTGGAGGCTTTCTTT. The chain joins TRBV15 to TRBJ1-1; D is possibly TRBD1 (6 bases). Per germline, CDR1 LNHNV and CDR2 YYDKDF (reference sequence). The CDR3 runs to 15 residues. Trimming took off 1 base at V and 11 bases at J, with 20 bases between the two ends.

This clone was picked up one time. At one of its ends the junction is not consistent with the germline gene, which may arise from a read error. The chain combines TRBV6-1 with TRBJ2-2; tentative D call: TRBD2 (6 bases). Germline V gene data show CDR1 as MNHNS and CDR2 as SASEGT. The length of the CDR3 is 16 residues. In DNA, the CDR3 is TGTGCCAGCAGTGACAGAGGAGGGCGGGCCTGGGGGGTGCTGTTTTTT. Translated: CASSDRGGRAWGVLFF.

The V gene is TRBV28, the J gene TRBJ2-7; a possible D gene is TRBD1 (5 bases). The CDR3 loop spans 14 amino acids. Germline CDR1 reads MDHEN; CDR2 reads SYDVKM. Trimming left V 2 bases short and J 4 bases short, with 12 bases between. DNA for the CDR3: TGTGCCAGCAGTTTAATCCTGGGGCCTTACGAGCAGTACTTC. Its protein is CASSLILGPYEQYF.

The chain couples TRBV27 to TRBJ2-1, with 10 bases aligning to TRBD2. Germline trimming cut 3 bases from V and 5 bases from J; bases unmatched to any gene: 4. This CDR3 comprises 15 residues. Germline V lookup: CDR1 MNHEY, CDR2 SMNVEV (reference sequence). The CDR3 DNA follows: TGTGCCAGCAGTTTTAGCGGGAGGCCCGACAATGAGCAGTTCTTC. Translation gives CASSFSGRPDNEQFF.

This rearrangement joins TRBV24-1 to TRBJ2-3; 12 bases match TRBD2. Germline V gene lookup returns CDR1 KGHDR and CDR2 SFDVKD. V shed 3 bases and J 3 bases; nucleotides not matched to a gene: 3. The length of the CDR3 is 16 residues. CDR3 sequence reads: CATSDPGLAGTDTQYF. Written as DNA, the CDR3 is TGTGCCACCAGTGATCCCGGACTAGCGGGAACAGATACGCAGTATTTT.

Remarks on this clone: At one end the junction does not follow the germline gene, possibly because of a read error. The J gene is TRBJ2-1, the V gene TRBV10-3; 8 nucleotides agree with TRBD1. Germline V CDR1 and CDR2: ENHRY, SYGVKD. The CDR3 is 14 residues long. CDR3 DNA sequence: TGTGCCGTCAGGGGGCTGGCGTCCGTGGGTGAGCAGTTCTTC. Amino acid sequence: CAVRGLASVGEQFF.

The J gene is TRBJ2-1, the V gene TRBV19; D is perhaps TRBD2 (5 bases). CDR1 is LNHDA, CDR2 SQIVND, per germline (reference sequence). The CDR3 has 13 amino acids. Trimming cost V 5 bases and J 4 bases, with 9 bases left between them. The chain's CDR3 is CASSLTRYNEQFF. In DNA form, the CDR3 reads TGTGCCAGTAGTTTAACTAGATACAATGAGCAGTTCTTC.

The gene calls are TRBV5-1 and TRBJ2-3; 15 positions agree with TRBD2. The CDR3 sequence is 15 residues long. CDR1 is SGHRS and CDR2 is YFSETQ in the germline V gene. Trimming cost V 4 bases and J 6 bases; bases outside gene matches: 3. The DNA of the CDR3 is TGCGCCAGCAGCCACGGGACTAGCGGGAGGGATACGCAGTATTTT. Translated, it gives CASSHGTSGRDTQYF.

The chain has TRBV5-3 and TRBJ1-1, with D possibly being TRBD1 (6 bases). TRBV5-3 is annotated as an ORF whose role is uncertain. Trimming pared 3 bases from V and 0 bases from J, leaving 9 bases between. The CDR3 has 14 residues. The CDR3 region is CARSSGTMNTEAFF. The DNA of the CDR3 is TGTGCCAGAAGCTCTGGGACAATGAACACTGAAGCTTTCTTT.

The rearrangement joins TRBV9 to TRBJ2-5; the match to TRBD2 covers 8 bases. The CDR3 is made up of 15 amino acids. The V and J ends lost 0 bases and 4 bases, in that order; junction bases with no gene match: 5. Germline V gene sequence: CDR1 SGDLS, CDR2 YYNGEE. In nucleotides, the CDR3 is TGTGCCAGCAGCGTAGTGCCGGGAGGGTTAGAGACCCAGTACTTC. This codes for CASSVVPGGLETQYF.

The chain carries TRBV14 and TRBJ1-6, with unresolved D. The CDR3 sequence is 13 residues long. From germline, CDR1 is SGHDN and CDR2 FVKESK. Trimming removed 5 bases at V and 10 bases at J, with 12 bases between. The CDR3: CASSSQVSSPLHF. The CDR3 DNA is TGTGCCAGCAGCTCACAAGTTTCGTCACCCCTCCACTTT. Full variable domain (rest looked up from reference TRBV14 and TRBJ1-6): EAGVTQFPSHSVIEKGQTVTLRCDPISGHDNLYWYRRVMGKEIKFLLHFVKESKQDESGMPNNRFLAERTGGTYSTLKVQPAELEDSGVYFCASSSQVSSPLHFGNGTRLTVT.

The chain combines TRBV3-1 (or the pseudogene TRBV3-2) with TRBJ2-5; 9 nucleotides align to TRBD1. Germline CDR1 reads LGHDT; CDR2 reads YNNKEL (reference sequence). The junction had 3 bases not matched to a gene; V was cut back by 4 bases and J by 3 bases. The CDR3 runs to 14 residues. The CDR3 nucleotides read TGTGCCAGCAGCCGACAGGGGGGGAAAGAGACCCAGTACTTC. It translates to CASSRQGGKETQYF.

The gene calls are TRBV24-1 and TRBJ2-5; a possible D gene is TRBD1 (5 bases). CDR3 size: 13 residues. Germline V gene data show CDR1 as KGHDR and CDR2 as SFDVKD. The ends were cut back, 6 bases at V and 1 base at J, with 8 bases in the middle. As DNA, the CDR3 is TGTGCCACCAGTCAAGGGGTCCAAGAGACCCAGTACTTC. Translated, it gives CATSQGVQETQYF.

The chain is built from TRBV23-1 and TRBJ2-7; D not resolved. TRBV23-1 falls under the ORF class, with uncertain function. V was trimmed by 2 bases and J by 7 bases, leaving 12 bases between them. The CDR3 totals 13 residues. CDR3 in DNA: TGCGCCAGCAGTCAACCTGCTTTGAGGGAGCAGTACTTC. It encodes CASSQPALREQYF.

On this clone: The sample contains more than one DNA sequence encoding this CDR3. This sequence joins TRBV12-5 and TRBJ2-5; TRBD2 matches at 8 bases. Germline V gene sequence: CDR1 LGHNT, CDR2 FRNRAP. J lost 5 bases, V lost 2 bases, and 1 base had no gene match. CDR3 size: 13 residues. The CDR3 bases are TGTGCTAGTGGTTTGTCGGGGGGGGAGACCCAGTACTTC. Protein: CASGLSGGETQYF.